Listed here is a single T cell receptor (beta chain). The source of the sample is a study of blood T cell repertoires in COVID-19. The CDR3 length is 13 residues. CDR1 WNHNN and CDR2 SYGVQD come from the germline V gene (reference sequence). V was cut by 10 bases and J by 0 bases, with 13 bases left in between. Here immunoSEQ multiplex PCR was the method, and the copy in TCRdb shows in-frame clones only, minus some. The sample holds under 200,000 clones, 76% seen once. The sequence was obtained from a woman older than 75 with acute or convalescent COVID-19. The gene calls are TRBV10-1 and TRBJ2-7; tentatively, D is TRBD2 (5 bases). The material sequenced was peripheral blood. The CDR3 bases are TGCGCCACCCGCTGGGCGGGCTCCTACGAGCAGTACTTC. Translated, it gives CATRWAGSYEQYF.